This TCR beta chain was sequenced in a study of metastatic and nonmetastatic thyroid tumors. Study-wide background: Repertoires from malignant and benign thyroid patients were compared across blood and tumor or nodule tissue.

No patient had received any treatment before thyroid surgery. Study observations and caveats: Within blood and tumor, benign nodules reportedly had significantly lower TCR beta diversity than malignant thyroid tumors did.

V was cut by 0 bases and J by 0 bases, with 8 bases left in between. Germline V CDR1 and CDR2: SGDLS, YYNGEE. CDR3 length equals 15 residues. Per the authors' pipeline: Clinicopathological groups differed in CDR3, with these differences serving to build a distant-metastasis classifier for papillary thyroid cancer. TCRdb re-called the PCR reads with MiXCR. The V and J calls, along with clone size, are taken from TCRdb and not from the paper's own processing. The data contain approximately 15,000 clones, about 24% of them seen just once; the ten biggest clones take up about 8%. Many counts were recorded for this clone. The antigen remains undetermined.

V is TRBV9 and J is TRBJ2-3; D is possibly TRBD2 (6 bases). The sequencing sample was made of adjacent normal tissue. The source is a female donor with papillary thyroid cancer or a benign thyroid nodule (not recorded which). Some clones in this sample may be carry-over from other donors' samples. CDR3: CASSVDGTSTDTQYF. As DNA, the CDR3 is TGTGCCAGCAGCGTAGACGGGACTAGCACAGATACGCAGTATTTT.